This TCR beta chain emerged from a study of T-cell reconstitution after alpha-beta-depleted transplantation in children. CDR1 is SGHTA, CDR2 FQGNSA, per germline. This CDR3 is 14 amino acids long. The ends were cut back, 1 base at V and 7 bases at J, with 13 bases in the middle. Unique molecular identifiers tagged the TCRbeta library. Via MiXCR, TCRdb re-called the PCR reads, giving one row per CDR3 protein. Of 600,000 to 700,000 distinct CDR3 sequences in the sample, roughly 15% were seen once. The specimen comprised PBMCs from the stem cell graft donor, sampled from the stem cell graft. The rearrangement joins TRBV7-2 to TRBJ1-2; D is possibly TRBD1 (5 bases). The source is a human donor who donated a stem cell graft to a child with acute myeloid leukemia. CDR3 in amino acids: CASSLEGPLGGYTF. CDR3 DNA: TGTGCCAGCAGCTTAGAGGGGCCCCTGGGTGGCTACACCTTC.